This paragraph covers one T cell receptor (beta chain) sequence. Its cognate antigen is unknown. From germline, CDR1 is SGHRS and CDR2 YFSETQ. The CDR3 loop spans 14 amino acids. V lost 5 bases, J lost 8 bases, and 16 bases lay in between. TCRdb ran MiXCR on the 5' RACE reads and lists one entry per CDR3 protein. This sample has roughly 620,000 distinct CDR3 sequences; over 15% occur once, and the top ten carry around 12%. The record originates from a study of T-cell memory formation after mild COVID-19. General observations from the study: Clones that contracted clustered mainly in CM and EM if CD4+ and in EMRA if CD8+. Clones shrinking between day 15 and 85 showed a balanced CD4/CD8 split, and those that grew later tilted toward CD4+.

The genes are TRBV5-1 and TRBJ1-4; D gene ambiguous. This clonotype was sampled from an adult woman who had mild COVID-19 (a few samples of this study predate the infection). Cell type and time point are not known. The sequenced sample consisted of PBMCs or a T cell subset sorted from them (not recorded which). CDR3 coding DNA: TGCGCCAGCAGAGGAGCCGGGGTGATGGAAAAACTGTTTTTT. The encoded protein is CASRGAGVMEKLFF.